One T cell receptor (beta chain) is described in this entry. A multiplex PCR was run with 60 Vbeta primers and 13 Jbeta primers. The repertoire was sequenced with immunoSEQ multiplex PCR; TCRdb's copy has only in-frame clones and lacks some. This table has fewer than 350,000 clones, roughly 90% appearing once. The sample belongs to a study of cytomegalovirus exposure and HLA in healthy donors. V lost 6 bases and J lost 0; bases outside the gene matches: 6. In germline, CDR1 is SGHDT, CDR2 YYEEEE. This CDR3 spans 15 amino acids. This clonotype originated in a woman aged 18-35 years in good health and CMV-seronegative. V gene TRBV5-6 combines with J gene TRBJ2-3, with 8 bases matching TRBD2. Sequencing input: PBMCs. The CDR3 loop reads CASTLGLASTDTQYF. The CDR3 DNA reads TGTGCCAGCACCCTAGGACTAGCCAGCACAGATACGCAGTATTTT.